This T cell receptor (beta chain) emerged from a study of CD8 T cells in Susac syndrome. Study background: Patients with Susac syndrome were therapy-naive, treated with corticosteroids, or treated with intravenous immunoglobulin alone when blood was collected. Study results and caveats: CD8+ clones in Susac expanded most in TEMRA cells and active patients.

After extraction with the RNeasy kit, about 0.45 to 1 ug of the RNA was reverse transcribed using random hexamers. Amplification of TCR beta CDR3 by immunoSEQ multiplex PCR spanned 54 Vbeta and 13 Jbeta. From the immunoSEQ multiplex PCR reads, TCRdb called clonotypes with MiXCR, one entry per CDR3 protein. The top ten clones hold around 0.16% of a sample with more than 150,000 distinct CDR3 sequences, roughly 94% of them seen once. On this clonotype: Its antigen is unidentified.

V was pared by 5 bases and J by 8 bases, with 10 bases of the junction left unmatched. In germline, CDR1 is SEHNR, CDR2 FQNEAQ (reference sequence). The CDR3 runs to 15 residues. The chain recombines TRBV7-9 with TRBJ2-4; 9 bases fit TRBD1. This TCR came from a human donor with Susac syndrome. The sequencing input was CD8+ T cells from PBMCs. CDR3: CASSRTGGLRDIQYF. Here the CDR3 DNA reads TGTGCCAGCAGCCGAACAGGGGGCTTGCGGGACATTCAGTACTTC.